The 15 T cell receptor beta chains below come from one sample, sequenced in a study of shared clonotypes between healthy human individuals. The method was immunoSEQ multiplex PCR; TCRdb's version includes in-frame clones alone and lacks a portion of them. Here the sample spans some 600,000 clones, 96% being singletons. Terminally differentiated effector memory CD45RA+ cells were excluded from the naive CD8 cells, which were CD45RO-negative and positively selected for CCR7. Sequencing was carried out using naive CD8+ T cells sorted from blood. These receptors were collected from a woman in her twenties or thirties in good health.

V usage is TRBV11-2 and J usage is TRBJ2-1; no clear D. V lost 3 bases and J 9 bases, leaving 15 bases between the germline ends. The CDR3 covers 14 residues. CDR1 is SGHAT and CDR2 is FQNNGV in the germline V gene. CDR3 DNA sequence: TGTGCCAGCAGCTTCGGGCTCCATCCAGCTGAGCAGTTCTTC. Its protein is CASSFGLHPAEQFF.

Here the CDR3 DNA reads TGTGCCAGTAGTTCCGGGACAGGACCCCCTCAACGGGAAAAACTGTTTTTT. The encoded protein is CASSSGTGPPQREKLFF. This chain links TRBV19 with TRBJ1-4, with 8 bases lining up with TRBD1. V trimming: 5 bases; J trimming: 8 bases; junction bases outside the gene matches: 16. The V gene's germline CDR1 is LNHDA and CDR2 SQIVND (reference sequence). This CDR3 is 17 amino acids long.

This clone was picked up one time. This sequence joins TRBV7-9 and TRBJ2-1, with 9 bases identical to TRBD1. This CDR3 comprises 15 residues. V lost 4 bases, J lost 7 bases, and 8 bases stayed unmatched. The germline gives CDR1 SEHNR, CDR2 FQNEAQ (reference sequence). The CDR3 sequence: CASSWGQGNRNEQFF. CDR3 in DNA: TGTGCCAGCAGCTGGGGACAGGGTAATCGGAATGAGCAGTTCTTC.

The rearrangement links TRBV2 to TRBJ1-5; D gene ambiguous. This CDR3 is built from 12 residues. Trimming removed 8 bases from V and 4 bases from J, with 9 bases in between. Germline V gene sequence: CDR1 SNHLY, CDR2 FYNNEI. CDR3 in amino acids: CASALGNQPQHF. As DNA, the CDR3 is TGTGCCAGCGCGTTGGGGAATCAGCCCCAGCATTTT.

The chain is built from TRBV27 and TRBJ2-7; D is undetermined. V was cut by 4 bases and J by 4 bases, with 8 bases left in between. The CDR3 spans 12 residues. CDR1 and CDR2 from the germline V gene are MNHEY and SMNVEV (reference sequence). The CDR3: CASSSGNYEQYF. In DNA, the CDR3 is TGTGCCAGCAGTTCGGGCAATTACGAGCAGTACTTC.

V is TRBV5-4 and J is TRBJ2-3; 7 bases fit TRBD2. Per germline, CDR1 SGHNT and CDR2 YYREEE (reference sequence). The CDR3 has 15 amino acids. V gave up 2 bases and J gave up 5 bases; unmatched junction bases: 8. The CDR3 loop reads CASSFFAGERDTQYF. CDR3 nucleotides: TGTGCCAGCAGCTTCTTTGCGGGAGAACGAGATACGCAGTATTTT.

The chain uses TRBV14 and TRBJ2-2, with D tentatively TRBD2 (6 bases). The CDR3 consists of 17 residues. CDR1 is SGHDN, CDR2 FVKESK, per germline. Trimming cost V 0 bases and J 3 bases, with 14 bases left between them. CDR3 amino acids: CASSQDVFGSDTGELFF. DNA of the CDR3: TGTGCCAGCAGCCAAGATGTGTTCGGGAGCGACACCGGGGAGCTGTTTTTT.

The chain employs TRBV9 and TRBJ1-2; 9 bases match TRBD1. V was pared by 2 bases and J by 4 bases, with 3 bases of the junction left unmatched. The CDR3 is 14 amino acids. Germline CDR1 and CDR2: SGDLS and YYNGEE. The CDR3 nucleotides are TGTGCCAGCAGCGTGGGACAGGGTTCCTATGGCTACACCTTC. Protein product: CASSVGQGSYGYTF.

This clone has a handful of counts. This same CDR3 is encoded by further DNA sequences in the sample. J is TRBJ1-1 and V is TRBV5-6, with no clear D. Trimming removed 0 bases at V and 7 bases at J, with 4 bases between. CDR3 length: 11 residues. The germline CDR1 and CDR2 sequences are SGHDT and YYEEEE. CDR3: CASSLGREAFF. The CDR3 coding sequence is TGTGCCAGCAGCTTGGGTCGTGAAGCTTTCTTT.

The V and J genes are TRBV4-1 and TRBJ2-2; D gene ambiguous. The V end was cut by 4 bases, the J end by 0 bases, with 9 bases between. CDR3 length equals 15 residues. Germline assignment: CDR1 MGHRA and CDR2 YSYEKL. The CDR3 protein is CASSRTASNTGELFF. In nucleotides, the CDR3 is TGCGCCAGCAGCCGGACCGCCTCGAACACCGGGGAGCTGTTTTTT.

The J gene is TRBJ1-1, the V gene TRBV28; 7 bases agree with TRBD1. Germline loops: CDR1 MDHEN, CDR2 SYDVKM. V shed 3 bases, J shed 11 bases, and the junction held 9 bases outside the gene matches. The CDR3 has 13 residues. CDR3 in DNA: TGTGCCAGCAGTTTGCCTAACAGGGGTTTGGCTTTCTTT. It encodes CASSLPNRGLAFF.

This sequence joins TRBV27 and TRBJ2-3; 8 positions match TRBD1. The V gene end was trimmed by 3 bases and the J gene end by 2 bases; junction bases not matched to a gene: 1. The CDR3 is 14 residues long. Per germline, CDR1 MNHEY and CDR2 SMNVEV (reference sequence). The CDR3 spells CASSLTGATDTQYF. The CDR3, as DNA: TGTGCCAGCAGTTTGACAGGGGCCACAGATACGCAGTATTTT.

The V gene is TRBV21-1, the J gene TRBJ1-1; the tabulated D call, TRBD1, remains unverified against the DNA. TRBV21-1 has pseudogene status. This CDR3 is built from 14 residues. The CDR3 nucleotides read TGTGCCAGCAGCAAGATACAGCTTGACACTGAAGCTTTCTTT. Protein product: CASSKIQLDTEAFF.

The J gene is TRBJ2-5, the V gene TRBV27; tentative D call: TRBD2 (7 bases). CDR1 and CDR2 from the germline V gene are MNHEY and SMNVEV (reference sequence). The CDR3 extends over 18 amino acids. V dropped 2 bases and J dropped 4 bases, with 23 bases sitting between them. DNA of the CDR3: TGTGCCAGCAGTTTAGGCCCTTTAGGAGGGGGGGGCGGAGAGACCCAGTACTTC. Residues: CASSLGPLGGGGGETQYF.

With respect to this clone: A junction boundary mismatches the germline segment, possibly from a read error. The chain has TRBV6-1 and TRBJ2-7, with 7 bases aligning to TRBD1. CDR3 length: 14 residues. Germline CDR1 and CDR2: MNHNS and SASEGT. The DNA for the CDR3 is TGTGCCTGCAGGGGGTCGGTACTAACCTACGAGCAGTACTTC. Translation: CACRGSVLTYEQYF.